This T cell receptor (beta chain) was documented in a study of shared clonotypes between healthy human individuals. About the study: Serving as donors were two women and a few men, whose ages spanned 18 to 49.

Several immunoSEQ 96-well plates shared each subset's DNA, each plate a replicate. Sequencing used immunoSEQ multiplex PCR; TCRdb keeps in-frame clones, though not all of them. The data contain around 550,000 clones, almost 97% of them singletons. The CDR3 sequence is 15 residues long. V was clipped by 6 bases and J by 4 bases, with 18 bases between them. Germline CDR1 and CDR2: MDHEN and SYDVKM. Sequencing was done on a sample of naive CD4+ T cells sorted from blood. Subset reported: CD45RA+ positively selected. The sequence derives from a woman younger than 45 in good health. This chain links TRBV28 with TRBJ1-1, with D possibly TRBD1 on 5 matching bases. The CDR3 DNA sequence: TGTGCCAGCAGAACTCCGGGACCCGGGGGCACTGAAGCTTTCTTT. Its protein is CASRTPGPGGTEAFF. Using reference TRBV28 and TRBJ1-1 for the parts outside the CDR3, the full variable domain is DVKVTQSSRYLVKRTGEKVFLECVQDMDHENMFWYRQDPGLGLRLIYFSYDVKMKEKGDIPEGYSVSREKKERFSLILESASTNQTSMYLCASRTPGPGGTEAFFGQGTRLTVV.